The 27 T cell receptor beta chains below come from one sample, sequenced in a study of T cell responses to AZD1222 COVID-19 vaccine. Produced via immunoSEQ multiplex PCR; TCRdb's table is partial and in-frame only. Of about 170,000 clones listed, around nine tenths are singletons. The sequenced sample was peripheral blood, obtained on day 0 of AZD1222 vaccination. The source is an adult in good health.

V gene TRBV30 combines with J gene TRBJ2-7, with 7 nucleotides matching TRBD1. J was trimmed by 5 bases and V by 2 bases; bases with no gene match: 18. Germline CDR1 reads GTSNPN; CDR2 reads SVGIG (reference sequence). The CDR3 extends over 17 amino acids. The CDR3 DNA sequence: TGTGCCTGGAGTTTAGGGGTTAGGTCAGGGGGTAAGGACGAGCAGTACTTC. Protein product: CAWSLGVRSGGKDEQYF.

This chain links TRBV29-1 with TRBJ1-1; no definite D call. The CDR3 runs to 13 residues. Trimming removed 2 bases from V and 2 bases from J, with 9 bases in between. Germline CDR1 SQVTM, CDR2 ANQGSEA. The CDR3 loop is CSVERRGNTEAFF. The CDR3 DNA reads as TGCAGCGTTGAAAGGCGAGGTAACACTGAAGCTTTCTTT. The full variable domain, with the rest looked up from reference TRBV29-1 and TRBJ1-1, is SAVISQKPSRDICQRGTSLTIQCQVDSQVTMMFWYRQQPGQSLTLIATANQGSEATYESGFVIDKFPISRPNLTFSTLTVSNMSPEDSSIYLCSVERRGNTEAFFGQGTRLTVV.

J is TRBJ1-2 and V is TRBV7-2, with 8 bases that match TRBD1. The CDR3 runs 15 residues. The J segment lost 8 bases and the V segment lost 4 bases, leaving 12 bases of the junction unmatched. Germline V gene lookup returns CDR1 SGHTA and CDR2 FQGNSA. The CDR3 DNA sequence: TGTGCCAGCAGCTCTCCGACAGGGGCGGGTAAAGGCTACACCTTC. Amino acids: CASSSPTGAGKGYTF. Filled out from reference TRBV7-2 and TRBJ1-2, the complete variable domain reads GAGVSQSPSNKVTEKGKDVELRCDPISGHTALYWYRQSLGQGLEFLIYFQGNSAPDKSGLPSDRFSAERTGGSVSTLTIQRTQQEDSAVYLCASSSPTGAGKGYTFGSGTRLTVV.

V and J are TRBV3-1 (or the pseudogene TRBV3-2) and TRBJ2-1, with 8 positions matching TRBD2. After removal of 4 bases from V and 5 bases from J, the junction contained 13 bases not matched to a gene. Germline-derived CDR1 and CDR2 are LGHDT and YNNKEL (reference sequence). The CDR3 loop spans 17 amino acids. The CDR3 nucleotides are TGTGCCAGCAGCCCCCCAAGCGCTAGCGGGCGGAACAATGAGCAGTTCTTC. Its translation is CASSPPSASGRNNEQFF.

The chain carries TRBV27 and TRBJ1-1, with D perhaps TRBD1 (6 bases). The length of the CDR3 is 16 residues. Trimming stripped 6 bases from V and 5 bases from J, with 22 bases between. The germline gives CDR1 MNHEY, CDR2 SMNVEV (reference sequence). The CDR3, as DNA: TGTGCCAGCAGACTCGTCCCAGGGGAAATGAGAACTGAAGCTTTCTTT. Its protein is CASRLVPGEMRTEAFF.

The chain recombines TRBV3-1 (or the pseudogene TRBV3-2) with TRBJ1-2; D unresolved. Germline loops: CDR1 LGHDT, CDR2 YNNKEL (reference sequence). The length of the CDR3 is 12 residues. Trimming took off 0 bases at V and 10 bases at J, with 9 bases between the two ends. DNA of the CDR3: TGTGCCAGCAGCCAAGAGGTTGGCCTCTACACCTTC. This gives the protein CASSQEVGLYTF.

The chain employs TRBV6-5 and TRBJ2-1, with D maybe TRBD2 (5 bases). CDR3 length: 15 residues. V was clipped by 0 bases and J by 2 bases, with 8 bases between them. Germline loops: CDR1 MNHEY, CDR2 SVGAGI. The CDR3 DNA reads TGTGCCAGCAGTTACTCACCCGGGGCCTACAATGAGCAGTTCTTC. Its translation: CASSYSPGAYNEQFF.

The V and J genes are TRBV15 and TRBJ1-5, with D possibly TRBD1 on 5 matching bases. The CDR3 sequence is 14 residues long. Germline V gene sequence: CDR1 LNHNV, CDR2 YYDKDF (reference sequence). V was cut by 0 bases and J by 4 bases, with 7 bases left in between. CDR3 in DNA: TGTGCCACCAGCAGAGATAGGGGAAATCAGCCCCAGCATTTT. Protein product: CATSRDRGNQPQHF.

This clone appeared a single time. The chain joins TRBV5-5 to TRBJ1-2; D is uncertain. The CDR3 consists of 12 residues. Germline V gene sequence: CDR1 SGHKS, CDR2 YYEKEE (reference sequence). V lost 4 bases to trimming and J lost 8 bases, with 12 bases between them. The CDR3 reads CASSQQSKGYTF. In DNA, the CDR3 is TGTGCCAGCAGCCAACAATCAAAGGGCTACACCTTC.

The chain joins TRBV20-1 to TRBJ2-7; D gene uncertain. V shed 3 bases and J shed 5 bases, with 8 bases lying between them. The germline V gene encodes CDR1 DFQATT and CDR2 SNEGSKA (reference sequence). The CDR3 loop spans 11 amino acids. CDR3 residues: CSASAVHEQYF. DNA of the CDR3: TGCAGTGCTAGTGCTGTGCACGAGCAGTACTTC.

The chain carries TRBV6-4 and TRBJ2-3; no definite D call. V shed 2 bases and J shed 0 bases, with 12 bases lying between them. The germline V gene has CDR1 MRHNA and CDR2 SNTAGT. This CDR3 region has 16 residues. In nucleotides, the CDR3 is TGTGCCAGCAGTGACGCCTCGGGCAGTAGCACAGATACGCAGTATTTT. Its translation is CASSDASGSSTDTQYF.

In the case of this clone: Other nucleotide sequences in the sample specify the same CDR3. This sequence joins TRBV2 and TRBJ2-5; 8 bases are a match to TRBD1. The CDR3 is made up of 11 amino acids. V lost 8 bases to trimming and J lost 5 bases; unmatched junction nucleotides: 1. From germline, CDR1 is SNHLY and CDR2 FYNNEI. As DNA, the CDR3 is TGTGCCAGCGACAGGGGCGAGACCCAGTACTTC. Translation: CASDRGETQYF.

This chain links TRBV13 with TRBJ2-7, with 8 nucleotides matching TRBD2. V gave up 4 bases and J gave up 6 bases; unmatched junction bases: 11. CDR1 and CDR2 (germline): PRHDT, FYEKMQ (reference sequence). This CDR3 has 15 residues. The CDR3 nucleotides read TGTGCCAGCAGCTCCCCGGGACTAGAAACAGCCGAGCAGTACTTC. Translating it yields CASSSPGLETAEQYF.

The J gene is TRBJ1-5, the V gene TRBV19; perhaps TRBD1 as D (5 bases). This CDR3 contains 13 residues. V shed 6 bases and J shed 6 bases, with 12 bases lying between them. Looked up from germline, CDR1 is LNHDA and CDR2 is SQIVND (reference sequence). CDR3 residues: CASSQGAGQPQHF. The CDR3, as DNA: TGTGCCAGTAGCCAGGGAGCCGGTCAGCCCCAGCATTTT.

V and J are TRBV5-1 and TRBJ2-3; perhaps TRBD2 as D (5 bases). V was clipped by 0 bases and J by 5 bases, with 10 bases between them. Germline V gives CDR1 SGHRS, CDR2 YFSETQ. There are 14 residues in the CDR3. The CDR3 nucleotides are TGCGCCAGCAGCTTGGACGGGGTGCGAGATACGCAGTATTTT. Protein sequence: CASSLDGVRDTQYF.

The V and J genes are TRBV19 and TRBJ2-3, with D maybe TRBD1 (5 bases). CDR3 size: 14 residues. The germline gives CDR1 LNHDA, CDR2 SQIVND (reference sequence). The ends were cut back, 3 bases at V and 3 bases at J, with 10 bases in the middle. CDR3 nucleotide sequence: TGTGCCAGTAGTATGTGGGGCGTAACAGATACGCAGTATTTT. This sequence encodes CASSMWGVTDTQYF.

Remarks on this clone: In the same sample, other DNA sequences code for this CDR3. V and J are TRBV7-6 and TRBJ1-1; no firm D call. In germline, CDR1 is SGHVS, CDR2 FNYEAQ. The CDR3 contains 13 residues. V lost 3 bases, J lost 1 base, and 6 bases lay in between. DNA of the CDR3: TGTGCCAGCAGCTTGGCAGGGAACACTGAAGCTTTCTTT. This gives the protein CASSLAGNTEAFF.

The chain joins TRBV6-5 to TRBJ1-5; TRBD1 agrees at 7 bases. Germline V gene sequence: CDR1 MNHEY, CDR2 SVGAGI. Trimming at V came to 5 bases and at J to 3 bases, leaving 1 base not matched to a gene. This CDR3 has 13 amino acids. The DNA of the CDR3 is TGTGCCAGCAGTACAGGGGTCAATCAGCCCCAGCATTTT. Protein sequence: CASSTGVNQPQHF.

The chain links TRBV7-9 to TRBJ1-1; D call uncertain. V was clipped by 4 bases and J by 6 bases, with 6 bases between them. Per the germline V gene, CDR1 is SEHNR and CDR2 is FQNEAQ (reference sequence). This CDR3 has 11 residues. CDR3 bases: TGTGCCAGCAGCTCCGGATCTGAAGCTTTCTTT. It encodes CASSSGSEAFF.

V gene TRBV5-1 combines with J gene TRBJ1-1; 8 bases are a match to TRBD1. The CDR3 consists of 16 residues. Trimming removed 0 bases from V and 11 bases from J; junction bases left unmatched: 15. In germline, CDR1 is SGHRS, CDR2 YFSETQ. This CDR3 is CASSLDPGGGGGLAFF. The CDR3 region has the DNA TGCGCCAGCAGCTTGGATCCAGGGGGCGGAGGGGGCCTGGCTTTCTTT.

V usage is TRBV5-1 and J usage is TRBJ2-1; 7 bases are shared with TRBD1. The ends lost 3 bases at V and 7 bases at J; junction bases unmatched: 7. The CDR3 contains 14 residues. Germline V lookup: CDR1 SGHRS, CDR2 YFSETQ. The CDR3 DNA is TGCGCCAGCAGCTACGGGGACAGATCGAATGAGCAGTTCTTC. It is translated as CASSYGDRSNEQFF.

V and J are TRBV3-1 (or the pseudogene TRBV3-2) and TRBJ2-2; 8 positions agree with TRBD2. J gave up 0 bases and V 4 bases, and 4 bases lay outside the gene matches. This CDR3 has 16 amino acids. CDR1 and CDR2 from the germline V gene are LGHDT and YNNKEL (reference sequence). CDR3 nucleotides: TGTGCCAGCAGCCGGGGACTAGGGTCGAACACCGGGGAGCTGTTTTTT. It is translated as CASSRGLGSNTGELFF.

The chain joins TRBV10-2 to TRBJ1-2; 8 positions match TRBD1. Germline V gene data show CDR1 as WSHSY and CDR2 as SAAADI. Trimming at V came to 6 bases and at J to 6 bases, leaving 6 bases not matched to a gene. This CDR3 spans 13 amino acids. In DNA form, the CDR3 reads TGCGCCAGCAGGGAACAGGGGGAGAATGGCTACACCTTC. It codes for CASREQGENGYTF.

The rearrangement links TRBV3-1 (or the pseudogene TRBV3-2) to TRBJ2-3, with TRBD2 as a possible D gene (5 bases). The CDR3 has 12 residues. Trimming removed 4 bases at V and 11 bases at J, with 13 bases between. Germline lookup yields CDR1 LGHDT and CDR2 YNNKEL (reference sequence). CDR3 loop: CASSPGLARQYF. CDR3 coding DNA: TGTGCCAGCAGCCCCGGACTGGCCCGGCAGTATTTT.

V and J are TRBV7-6 and TRBJ2-7; D is undetermined. Germline V CDR1 and CDR2: SGHVS, FNYEAQ. V lost 1 base and J lost 9, with 7 bases in between. The CDR3 contains 11 residues. The CDR3 loop is CASSLGARQYF. The CDR3 region has the DNA TGTGCCAGCAGCTTAGGGGCCAGGCAGTACTTC.

The chain joins TRBV5-1 to TRBJ2-7; possible D gene TRBD2, 6 bases. The V gene lost 4 bases and the J gene lost 3 bases, with 8 bases spanning the gap. Germline CDR1 is SGHRS and CDR2 is YFSETQ. The CDR3 is made up of 12 amino acids. Written as DNA, the CDR3 is TGCGCCAGCAGCCAGGACTACTACGAGCAGTACTTC. Encoded protein: CASSQDYYEQYF.

V and J are TRBV6-6 and TRBJ1-3; possible D gene TRBD1, 6 bases. The V gene's germline CDR1 is MNHNY and CDR2 SVGAGI (reference sequence). The CDR3 contains 13 residues. Deletions cut 7 bases from V and 0 bases from J, with 7 bases between. CDR3 nucleotides: TGTGCCAGCACAGGGGTCTCTGGAAACACCATATATTTT. Its translation: CASTGVSGNTIYF.